This T cell receptor beta chain was observed in a study of vaccination and CD4 T cells after COVID-19. On the study more broadly: Convalescent patients gave post-COVID blood a median approximately 100 days post-diagnosis, range 35 to 161. Study findings and constraints: It was found that, in convalescent patients, 304 of 307 vaccine-specific clones were spike mono-reactive. A nonsignificant median increase from around 20 to 38 SARS-CoV-2-reactive clonotypes was observed.

Remarks on this clonotype: Its antigen is unidentified.

The Oncomine TCR Beta short-read assay generated sequence data from the DNA of cultured CD4+ T cells. TCRdb reprocessed the PCR reads via MiXCR and lists one record per CDR3 protein. The data contain about 15,000 distinct CDR3 sequences, around 60% of them singletons. The V end was cut by 5 bases, the J end by 5 bases, with 19 bases between. Germline V gene sequence: CDR1 MNHNS, CDR2 SASEGT. The CDR3 runs to 16 residues. Treatment indicated: roughly 10-day PBMC culture with coronavirus spike peptide pools or control peptides (ViraFEST assay). Using peptide pools, antigen-specific T cells were expanded in ViraFEST before TCRs were sequenced.

The chain joins TRBV6-1 to TRBJ1-5, with D unclear. The receptor was derived from a human donor who had recovered from COVID-19. Sequencing was done on a sample of CD4+ T cells from blood, cultured in vitro. The CDR3 DNA reads as TGTGCCAGCAGTCCTGAGACGCCCCATTTCCATCAGCCCCAGCATTTT. It specifies CASSPETPHFHQPQHF.